This is a list of T cell receptor beta chains from one sample in a study of CD8 T cells in Susac syndrome. MiXCR was run by TCRdb on the immunoSEQ multiplex PCR reads, yielding one entry per CDR3 protein. The sample yields 330,000 or so distinct CDR3 sequences, 89% seen once. The sequenced sample was CD8+ T cells from PBMCs. The receptors here all came from a human donor with multiple sclerosis. The CDR3 runs from the conserved cysteine through the conserved F or W. Each record gives: V gene, J gene, CDR3 protein.

v_call: TRBV28; j_call: TRBJ2-1; cdr3_aa: CASSQESNEQFF
v_call: TRBV19; j_call: TRBJ1-5; cdr3_aa: CASSWRVSNQPQHF
v_call: TRBV30; j_call: TRBJ2-5; cdr3_aa: CAWARGGRADETQYF
v_call: TRBV12-3/TRBV12-4; j_call: TRBJ2-7; cdr3_aa: CASSPGGGRGEYEQYF
v_call: TRBV28; j_call: TRBJ1-5; cdr3_aa: CASSSGGGTAQPQHF
v_call: TRBV7-3; j_call: TRBJ1-2; cdr3_aa: CASSQTGFYGYTF
v_call: TRBV10-2; j_call: TRBJ2-7; cdr3_aa: CASSESRTGGREQYF
v_call: TRBV4-3; j_call: TRBJ2-2; cdr3_aa: CASSHRGLVTGELFF
v_call: TRBV7-6; j_call: TRBJ1-2; cdr3_aa: CAVAFGGYTF
v_call: TRBV3-1; j_call: TRBJ2-7; cdr3_aa: CASSLYTYEQYF
v_call: TRBV5-6; j_call: TRBJ1-3; cdr3_aa: CASSLGPGSTIYF
v_call: TRBV10-3; j_call: TRBJ2-1; cdr3_aa: CAIPYRDRDPWNEQFF
v_call: TRBV9; j_call: TRBJ2-3; cdr3_aa: CASSDSLADGGDTQYF
v_call: TRBV6-2/TRBV6-3; j_call: TRBJ1-1; cdr3_aa: CASSYSGTAFNTEAFF
v_call: TRBV7-7; j_call: TRBJ2-1; cdr3_aa: CASSLGLDYNEQFF
v_call: TRBV12-3/TRBV12-4; j_call: TRBJ2-5; cdr3_aa: CASRTSRDRGLGTQYF
v_call: TRBV30; j_call: TRBJ2-7; cdr3_aa: CAWSTGTAGVSYEQYF
v_call: TRBV27; j_call: TRBJ2-3; cdr3_aa: CASSPLGAGDTQYF
v_call: TRBV28; j_call: TRBJ2-5; cdr3_aa: CASTGGAGEQETQYF
v_call: TRBV4-1; j_call: TRBJ2-5; cdr3_aa: CASSRPRGGETQYF
v_call: TRBV7-9; j_call: TRBJ2-1; cdr3_aa: CASSSTSTVKQFF
v_call: TRBV24-1; j_call: TRBJ2-2; cdr3_aa: CATWSPGQIRPTNTGELFF
v_call: TRBV5-1; j_call: TRBJ2-1; cdr3_aa: CASSLAVKSSRNEQFF
v_call: TRBV29-1; j_call: TRBJ1-4; cdr3_aa: CSVEDPGGAEEKLFF
v_call: TRBV2; j_call: TRBJ2-5; cdr3_aa: CASCVGLLETQYF
v_call: TRBV7-9; j_call: TRBJ1-4; cdr3_aa: CASSFGQGGMEILFF
v_call: TRBV27; j_call: TRBJ2-7; cdr3_aa: CASSLRQGATEQYF
v_call: TRBV5-1; j_call: TRBJ2-5; cdr3_aa: CASKPGHGSGVQETQYF
v_call: TRBV18; j_call: TRBJ2-5; cdr3_aa: CASSPLGRTGFPLQETQYF
v_call: TRBV2; j_call: TRBJ2-1; cdr3_aa: CASTLAGDNEQFF
v_call: TRBV9; j_call: TRBJ2-1; cdr3_aa: CASRALEGLDEQFF
v_call: TRBV27; j_call: TRBJ1-4; cdr3_aa: CASSLGGVEKLFF
v_call: TRBV18; j_call: TRBJ1-5; cdr3_aa: CASSQGQGTGGNQPQHF
v_call: TRBV6-1; j_call: TRBJ2-6; cdr3_aa: CASRTGLFGSGANVLTF
v_call: TRBV7-2; j_call: TRBJ2-2; cdr3_aa: CASSLGGVGELFF
v_call: TRBV28; j_call: TRBJ2-7; cdr3_aa: CASSFRPDGLQYF
v_call: TRBV29-1; j_call: TRBJ2-1; cdr3_aa: CSGYAVSGEYNEQFF
v_call: TRBV7-9; j_call: TRBJ2-1; cdr3_aa: CASSRLGLADNEQFF
v_call: TRBV19; j_call: TRBJ1-5; cdr3_aa: CASSTSRGSGWPQHF
v_call: TRBV12-5; j_call: TRBJ2-4; cdr3_aa: CASAATGGDKNIQYF
v_call: TRBV15; j_call: TRBJ2-7; cdr3_aa: CATLNGAAGDYEQYF
v_call: TRBV10-3; j_call: TRBJ2-7; cdr3_aa: CAIRRGDYEQYF
v_call: TRBV27; j_call: TRBJ1-2; cdr3_aa: CASSPSAGELGYGYTF
v_call: TRBV6-2/TRBV6-3; j_call: TRBJ1-6; cdr3_aa: CASSYSRDSGVSPLHF